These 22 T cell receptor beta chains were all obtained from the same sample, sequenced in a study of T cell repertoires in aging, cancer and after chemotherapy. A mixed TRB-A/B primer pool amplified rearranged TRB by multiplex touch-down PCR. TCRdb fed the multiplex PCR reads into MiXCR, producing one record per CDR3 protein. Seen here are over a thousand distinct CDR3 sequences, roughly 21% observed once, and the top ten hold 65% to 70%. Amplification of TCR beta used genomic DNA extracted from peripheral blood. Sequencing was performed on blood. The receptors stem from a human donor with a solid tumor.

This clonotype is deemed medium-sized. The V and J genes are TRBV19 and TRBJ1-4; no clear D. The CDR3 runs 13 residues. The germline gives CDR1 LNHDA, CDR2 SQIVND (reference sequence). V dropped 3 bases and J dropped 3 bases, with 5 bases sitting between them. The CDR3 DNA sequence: TGTGCCAGTAGTATCGGCGCTAATGAAAAACTGTTTTTT. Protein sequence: CASSIGANEKLFF.

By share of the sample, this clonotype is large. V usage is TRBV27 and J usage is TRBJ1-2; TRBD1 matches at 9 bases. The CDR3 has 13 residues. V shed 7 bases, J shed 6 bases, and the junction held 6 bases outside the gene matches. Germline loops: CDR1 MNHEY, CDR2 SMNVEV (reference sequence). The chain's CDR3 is CASTQQGADGYTF. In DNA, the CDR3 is TGTGCCAGCACCCAACAGGGGGCAGATGGCTACACCTTC.

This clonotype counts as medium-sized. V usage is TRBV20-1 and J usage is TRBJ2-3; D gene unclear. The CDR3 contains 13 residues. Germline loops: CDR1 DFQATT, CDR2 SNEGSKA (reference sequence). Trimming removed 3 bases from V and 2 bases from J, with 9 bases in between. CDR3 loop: CSARQDLTDTQYF. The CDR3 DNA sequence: TGCAGTGCTAGGCAGGACCTCACAGATACGCAGTATTTT.

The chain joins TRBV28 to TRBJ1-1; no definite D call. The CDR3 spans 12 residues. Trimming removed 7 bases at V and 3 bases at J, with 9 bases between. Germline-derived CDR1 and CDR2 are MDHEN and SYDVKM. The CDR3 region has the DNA TGTGCCAGCAAGGTGCGCTACACTGAAGCTTTCTTT. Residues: CASKVRYTEAFF.

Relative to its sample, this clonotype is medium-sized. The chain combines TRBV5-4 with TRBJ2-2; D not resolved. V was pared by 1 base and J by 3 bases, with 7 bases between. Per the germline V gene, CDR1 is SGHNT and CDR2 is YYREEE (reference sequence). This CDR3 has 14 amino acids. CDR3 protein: CASSLFRDTGELFF. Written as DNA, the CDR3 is TGTGCCAGCAGCTTGTTTCGGGACACCGGGGAGCTGTTTTTT.

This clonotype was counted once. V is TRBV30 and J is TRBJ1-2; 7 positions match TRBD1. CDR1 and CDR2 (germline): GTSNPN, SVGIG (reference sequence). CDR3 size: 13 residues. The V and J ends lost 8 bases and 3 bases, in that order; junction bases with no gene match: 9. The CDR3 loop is CAGGRTGYYGYTF. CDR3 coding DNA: TGTGCCGGGGGCCGGACAGGCTACTATGGCTACACCTTC.

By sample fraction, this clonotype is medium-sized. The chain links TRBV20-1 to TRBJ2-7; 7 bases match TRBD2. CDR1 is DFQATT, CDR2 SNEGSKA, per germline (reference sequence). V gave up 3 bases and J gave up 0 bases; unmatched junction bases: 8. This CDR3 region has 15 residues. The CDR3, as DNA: TGCAGTGCTAGGGGCGGGAGCGGGGACTCCTACGAGCAGTACTTC. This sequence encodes CSARGGSGDSYEQYF.

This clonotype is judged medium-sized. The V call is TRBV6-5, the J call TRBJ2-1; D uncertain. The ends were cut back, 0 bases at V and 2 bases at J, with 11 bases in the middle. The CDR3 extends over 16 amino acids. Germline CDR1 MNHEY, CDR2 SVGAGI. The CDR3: CASSYSVAAPYNEQFF. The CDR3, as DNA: TGTGCCAGCAGTTACTCGGTCGCGGCCCCCTACAATGAGCAGTTCTTC.

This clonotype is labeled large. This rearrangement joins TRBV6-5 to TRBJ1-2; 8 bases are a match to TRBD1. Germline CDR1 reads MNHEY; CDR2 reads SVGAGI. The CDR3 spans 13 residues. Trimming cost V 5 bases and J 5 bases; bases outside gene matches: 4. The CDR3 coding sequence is TGTGCCAGCAGTCAGAACAGGGGGTATGGCTACACCTTC. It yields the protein CASSQNRGYGYTF.

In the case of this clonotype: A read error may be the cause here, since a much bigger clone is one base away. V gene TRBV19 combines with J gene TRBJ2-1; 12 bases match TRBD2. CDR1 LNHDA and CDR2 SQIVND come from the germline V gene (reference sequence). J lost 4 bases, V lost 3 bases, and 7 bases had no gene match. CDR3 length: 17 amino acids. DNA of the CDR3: TGTGCCAGTAGTATCATGGCTAGCGGGGGGGGATACAATGAGCAGTTCTTC. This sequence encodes CASSIMASGGGYNEQFF.

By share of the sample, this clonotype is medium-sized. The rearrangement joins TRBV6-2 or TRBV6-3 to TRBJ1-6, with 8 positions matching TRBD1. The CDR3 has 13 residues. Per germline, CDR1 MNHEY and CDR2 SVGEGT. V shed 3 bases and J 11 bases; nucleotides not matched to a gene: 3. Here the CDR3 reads CASSYQGAAPLHF. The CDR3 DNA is TGTGCCAGCAGTTATCAGGGGGCGGCACCCCTCCACTTT.

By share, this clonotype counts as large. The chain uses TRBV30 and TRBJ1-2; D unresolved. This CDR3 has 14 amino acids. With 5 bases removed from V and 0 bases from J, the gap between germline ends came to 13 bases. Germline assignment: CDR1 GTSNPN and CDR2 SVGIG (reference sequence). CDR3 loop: CAWVRTQTNYGYTF. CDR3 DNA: TGTGCCTGGGTAAGGACGCAGACTAACTATGGCTACACCTTC.

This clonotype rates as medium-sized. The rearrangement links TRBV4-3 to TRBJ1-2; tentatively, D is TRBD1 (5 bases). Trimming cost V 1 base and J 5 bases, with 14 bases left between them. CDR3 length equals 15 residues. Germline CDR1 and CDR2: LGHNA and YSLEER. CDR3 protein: CASSQGVLGTYGYTF. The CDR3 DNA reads TGCGCCAGCAGCCAAGGAGTCCTGGGGACGTATGGCTACACCTTC.

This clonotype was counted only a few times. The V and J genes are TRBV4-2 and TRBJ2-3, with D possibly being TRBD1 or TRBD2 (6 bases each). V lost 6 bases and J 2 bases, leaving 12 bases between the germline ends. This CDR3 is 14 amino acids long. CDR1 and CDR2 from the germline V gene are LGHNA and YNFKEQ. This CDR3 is CASRESGATDTQYF. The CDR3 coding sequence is TGTGCCAGCAGGGAGTCGGGGGCCACAGATACGCAGTATTTT.

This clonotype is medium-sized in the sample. CDR3 sequence reads: CASSTLGRGYGYTF. Here the CDR3 DNA reads TGTGCCAGTAGTACCCTCGGGCGGGGCTATGGCTACACCTTC. The chain employs TRBV19 and TRBJ1-2; D unresolved. The CDR3 runs to 14 residues. The V gene's germline CDR1 is LNHDA and CDR2 SQIVND (reference sequence). V dropped 4 bases and J dropped 4 bases, with 13 bases sitting between them.

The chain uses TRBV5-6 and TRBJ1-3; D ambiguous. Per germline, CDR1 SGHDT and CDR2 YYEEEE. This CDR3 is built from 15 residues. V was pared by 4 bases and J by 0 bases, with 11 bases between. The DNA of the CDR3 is TGTGCCAGCAGCCGTGGGGATTACTCTGGAAACACCATATATTTT. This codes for CASSRGDYSGNTIYF.

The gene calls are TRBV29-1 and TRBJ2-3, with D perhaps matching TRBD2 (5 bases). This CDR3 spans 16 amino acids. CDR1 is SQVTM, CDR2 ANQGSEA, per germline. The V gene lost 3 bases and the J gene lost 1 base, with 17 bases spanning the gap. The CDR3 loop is CSVEGGLDVGTDTQYF. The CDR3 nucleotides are TGCAGCGTTGAGGGCGGGTTGGACGTTGGCACAGATACGCAGTATTTT.

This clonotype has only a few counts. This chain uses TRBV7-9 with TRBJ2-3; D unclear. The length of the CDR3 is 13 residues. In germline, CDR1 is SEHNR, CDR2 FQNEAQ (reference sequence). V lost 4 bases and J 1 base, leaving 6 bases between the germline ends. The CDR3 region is CASSSDGTDTQYF. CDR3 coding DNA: TGTGCCAGCAGCTCGGACGGCACAGATACGCAGTATTTT.

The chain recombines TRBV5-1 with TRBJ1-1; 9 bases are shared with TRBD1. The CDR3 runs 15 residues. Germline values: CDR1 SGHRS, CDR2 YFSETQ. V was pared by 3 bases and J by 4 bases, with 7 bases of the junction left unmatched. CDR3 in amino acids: CASSWGTGSPTEAFF. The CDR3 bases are TGCGCCAGCAGCTGGGGGACAGGGAGCCCCACTGAAGCTTTCTTT.

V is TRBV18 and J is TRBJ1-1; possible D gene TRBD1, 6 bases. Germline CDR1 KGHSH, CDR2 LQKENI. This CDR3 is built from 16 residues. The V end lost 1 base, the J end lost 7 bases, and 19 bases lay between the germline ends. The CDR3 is CASSPRRGEHMNEAFF. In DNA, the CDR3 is TGTGCCAGCTCACCACGCAGGGGAGAACACATGAATGAAGCTTTCTTT.

CDR3 loop: CASSFTGAGNTIYF. DNA for the CDR3: TGTGCCAGCAGTTTTACAGGGGCTGGAAACACCATATATTTT. The chain is built from TRBV12-3 or TRBV12-4 and TRBJ1-3, with 7 bases lining up with TRBD1. The CDR3 covers 14 residues. The ends lost 3 bases at V and 2 bases at J; junction bases unmatched: 1.

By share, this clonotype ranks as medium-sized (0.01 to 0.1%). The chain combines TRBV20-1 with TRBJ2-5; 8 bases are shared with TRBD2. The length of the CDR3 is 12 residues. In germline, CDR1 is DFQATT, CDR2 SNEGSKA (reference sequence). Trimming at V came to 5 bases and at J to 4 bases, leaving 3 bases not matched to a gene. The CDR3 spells CSAFGGGETQYF. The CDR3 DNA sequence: TGCAGTGCTTTCGGGGGGGGAGAGACCCAGTACTTC.